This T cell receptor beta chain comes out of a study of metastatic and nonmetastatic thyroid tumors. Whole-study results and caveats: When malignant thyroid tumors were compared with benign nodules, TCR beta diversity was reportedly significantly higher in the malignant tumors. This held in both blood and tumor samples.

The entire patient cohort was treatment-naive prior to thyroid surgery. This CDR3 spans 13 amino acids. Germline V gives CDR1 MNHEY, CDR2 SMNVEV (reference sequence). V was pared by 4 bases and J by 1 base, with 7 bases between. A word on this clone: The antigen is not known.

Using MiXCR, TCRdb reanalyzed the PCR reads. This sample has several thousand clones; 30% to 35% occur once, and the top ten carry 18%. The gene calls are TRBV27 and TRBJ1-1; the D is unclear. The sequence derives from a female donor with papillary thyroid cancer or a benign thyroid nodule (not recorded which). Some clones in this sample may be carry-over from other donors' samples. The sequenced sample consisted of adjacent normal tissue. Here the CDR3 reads CASSSGSNTEAFF. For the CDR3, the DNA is TGTGCCAGCAGTTCAGGTTCGAACACTGAAGCTTTCTTT.